A single sample is the source of the 20 T cell receptor beta chains below, sequenced in a study of blood T cell repertoires in COVID-19. TCRdb keeps only in-frame clones here, not all; method: immunoSEQ multiplex PCR. The sample yields fewer than 25,000 clones, more than 85% seen once. Sequenced material: peripheral blood. These receptors were taken from a man aged 70 or older with active COVID-19.

V and J are TRBV15 and TRBJ2-7, with 8 bases that match TRBD1. After removal of 3 bases from V and 7 bases from J, the junction contained 11 bases not matched to a gene. This CDR3 is built from 15 residues. The germline V gene encodes CDR1 LNHNV and CDR2 YYDKDF (reference sequence). CDR3 in DNA: TGTGCCACCAGCAGTTTAGGACAGGGCCCAGGGGAGCAGTACTTC. Protein: CATSSLGQGPGEQYF.

The table lists this clone with a count of one. The rearrangement links TRBV27 to TRBJ1-2, with 10 bases fitting TRBD1. The length of the CDR3 is 15 residues. V shed 4 bases, J shed 5 bases, and the junction held 7 bases outside the gene matches. CDR1 and CDR2 from the germline V gene are MNHEY and SMNVEV (reference sequence). Here the CDR3 reads CASSSGGQGEYGYTF. CDR3 nucleotides: TGTGCCAGCAGTTCAGGCGGACAGGGGGAGTATGGCTACACCTTC.

The gene calls are TRBV5-6 and TRBJ2-3; D unclear. CDR1 SGHDT and CDR2 YYEEEE come from the germline V gene. The CDR3 consists of 13 residues. V was trimmed by 0 bases and J by 0 bases, leaving 2 bases between them. The CDR3 reads CASSLASTDTQYF. The CDR3 coding sequence is TGTGCCAGCAGCTTGGCTAGCACAGATACGCAGTATTTT. Looking up the rest from reference TRBV5-6 and TRBJ2-3 gives the full variable domain: DAGVTQSPTHLIKTRGQQVTLRCSPKSGHDTVSWYQQALGQGPQFIFQYYEEEERQRGNFPDRFSGHQFPNYSSELNVNALLLGDSALYLCASSLASTDTQYFGPGTRLTVL.

This clone was recorded only once. V is TRBV2 and J is TRBJ2-5, with 8 bases identical to TRBD2. Germline assignment: CDR1 SNHLY and CDR2 FYNNEI. Unmatched junction bases numbered 3, after V lost 5 bases and J lost 4 bases. This CDR3 comprises 13 residues. CDR3 sequence: CASSPGLAETQYF. Here the CDR3 DNA reads TGTGCCAGCAGTCCCGGACTAGCAGAGACCCAGTACTTC.

V gene TRBV7-8 combines with J gene TRBJ1-1; TRBD1 agrees at 11 bases. Germline V gene lookup returns CDR1 SGHVS and CDR2 FQNEAQ. CDR3 size: 15 residues. V shed 5 bases and J 3 bases; nucleotides not matched to a gene: 5. CDR3 sequence (DNA): TGTGCCAGCAGCGGGACAGGGGGGTTGTACACTGAAGCTTTCTTT. This encodes CASSGTGGLYTEAFF. Full variable domain (remainder filled in from reference TRBV7-8 and TRBJ1-1): GAGVSQSPRYKVAKRGQDVALRCDPISGHVSLFWYQQALGQGPEFLTYFQNEAQLDKSGLPSDRFFAERPEGSVSTLKIQRTQQEDSAVYLCASSGTGGLYTEAFFGQGTRLTVV.

This chain connects TRBV15 to TRBJ1-2, with TRBD1 as a possible D gene (6 bases). CDR1 is LNHNV, CDR2 YYDKDF, per germline (reference sequence). The CDR3 extends over 13 amino acids. V lost 4 bases to trimming and J lost 6 bases, with 12 bases between them. CDR3 coding DNA: TGTGCCACCAGCAAAGGACAGCGAGATGGCTACACCTTC. It translates to CATSKGQRDGYTF. Full variable domain (outside the CDR3, taken from reference TRBV15 and TRBJ1-2): DAMVIQNPRYQVTQFGKPVTLSCSQTLNHNVMYWYQQKSSQAPKLLFHYYDKDFNNEADTPDNFQSRRPNTSFCFLDIRSPGLGDTAMYLCATSKGQRDGYTFGSGTRLTVV.

The chain carries TRBV29-1 and TRBJ2-2; 12 bases map to TRBD1. CDR3 length: 15 amino acids. Germline trimming cut 6 bases from V and 4 bases from J; bases unmatched to any gene: 6. Germline lookup yields CDR1 SQVTM and CDR2 ANQGSEA. The CDR3 loop is CSVIGTGGFTGELFF. DNA for the CDR3: TGCAGCGTCATCGGGACAGGGGGCTTCACCGGGGAGCTGTTTTTT.

The chain joins TRBV28 to TRBJ2-7; 9 bases map to TRBD2. With 5 bases clipped from V and 4 bases from J, the junction kept 3 bases outside the gene matches. The CDR3 runs 13 residues. Looked up from germline, CDR1 is MDHEN and CDR2 is SYDVKM. The CDR3 region has the DNA TGTGCCAGCAGTGGCCTAGCGGGGTACGAGCAGTACTTC. It specifies CASSGLAGYEQYF.

The rearrangement links TRBV9 to TRBJ2-3; perhaps TRBD2 as D (6 bases). This CDR3 is built from 14 residues. CDR1 is SGDLS and CDR2 is YYNGEE in the germline V gene. Between the trimmed V and J ends, which lost 3 bases and 3 bases, there was a span of 11 bases. The CDR3 DNA follows: TGTGCCAGCAGCGATAGACGGGGGACAGATACGCAGTATTTT. It yields the protein CASSDRRGTDTQYF.

Only a few counts were recorded for this clone. This chain connects TRBV28 to TRBJ1-6, with TRBD1 identical over 7 bases. V shed 2 bases and J 8 bases; nucleotides not matched to a gene: 15. Germline CDR1 MDHEN, CDR2 SYDVKM. There are 18 residues in the CDR3. In nucleotides, the CDR3 is TGTGCCAGCAGTTTACGGGGAAAGACAGGGATACAACATTCACCCCTCCACTTT. Its translation is CASSLRGKTGIQHSPLHF. Full variable domain (rest looked up from reference TRBV28 and TRBJ1-6): DVKVTQSSRYLVKRTGEKVFLECVQDMDHENMFWYRQDPGLGLRLIYFSYDVKMKEKGDIPEGYSVSREKKERFSLILESASTNQTSMYLCASSLRGKTGIQHSPLHFGNGTRLTVT.

The chain combines TRBV10-3 with TRBJ2-7; 9 bases fit TRBD2. Germline V gene data show CDR1 as ENHRY and CDR2 as SYGVKD. The CDR3 has 14 residues. V trimming: 2 bases; J trimming: 2 bases; junction bases outside the gene matches: 1. For the CDR3, the DNA is TGTGCCATCAGTGAGGCGGGGGGGGCCTACGAGCAGTACTTC. This encodes CAISEAGGAYEQYF.

The chain is built from TRBV24-1 and TRBJ2-5; D possibly corresponds to TRBD2 (6 bases). There are 14 residues in the CDR3. Trimming stripped 3 bases from V and 0 bases from J, with 7 bases between. Germline CDR1 and CDR2: KGHDR and SFDVKD. Here the CDR3 reads CATSDGGYQETQYF. The CDR3 DNA follows: TGTGCCACCAGTGATGGGGGGTACCAAGAGACCCAGTACTTC.

This rearrangement joins TRBV10-3 to TRBJ1-3, with D perhaps TRBD1 (6 bases). The CDR3 is 15 amino acids. In germline, CDR1 is ENHRY, CDR2 SYGVKD. The V and J ends lost 6 bases and 2 bases respectively, with 14 bases between them. CDR3 protein: CAIRAEDSPGNTIYF. The CDR3 DNA reads TGTGCCATCAGGGCCGAGGACAGCCCTGGAAACACCATATATTTT.

The V and J genes are TRBV7-9 and TRBJ2-1; D perhaps matches TRBD2 (7 bases). The germline V gene has CDR1 SEHNR and CDR2 FQNEAQ (reference sequence). The CDR3 length is 17 residues. Between the trimmed V and J ends, which lost 4 bases and 8 bases, there was a span of 24 bases. CDR3 protein: CASSSPLGREKGDEQFF. The CDR3 region has the DNA TGTGCCAGCAGCTCCCCCCTTGGGCGGGAGAAGGGGGATGAGCAGTTCTTC.

This chain connects TRBV6-2 or TRBV6-3 to TRBJ2-1; maybe TRBD2 (5 bases). CDR1 and CDR2 (germline): MNHEY, SVGEGT. This CDR3 comprises 14 residues. The germline V and J ends were trimmed by 5 bases and 6 bases, with 14 bases remaining between them. CDR3 loop: CASSRTLQVNEQFF. CDR3 DNA: TGTGCCAGCAGTAGGACTCTCCAGGTCAATGAGCAGTTCTTC.

This sequence joins TRBV7-2 and TRBJ1-1, with TRBD1 matching 7 bases. The CDR3 contains 13 residues. Trimming took 5 bases from V and 9 from J; bases not matched to a gene: 9. The V gene's germline CDR1 is SGHTA and CDR2 FQGNSA. The CDR3 region is CASSAYRGEKAFF. CDR3 DNA: TGTGCCAGCAGCGCATACAGGGGAGAGAAAGCTTTCTTT.

CDR3 sequence: CASSRTGTLDSPLHF. The CDR3 nucleotides are TGTGCCAGCAGTCGGACAGGAACCCTCGATTCACCCCTCCACTTT. The rearrangement uses TRBV6-5 and TRBJ1-6; 7 bases agree with TRBD1. CDR3 size: 15 residues. The germline gives CDR1 MNHEY, CDR2 SVGAGI. V dropped 5 bases and J dropped 8; count of bases not matched to a gene: 9.

The chain has TRBV3-1 (or the pseudogene TRBV3-2) and TRBJ1-6; D uncertain. This CDR3 has 13 residues. The ends were cut back, 4 bases at V and 7 bases at J, with 8 bases in the middle. Germline values: CDR1 LGHDT, CDR2 YNNKEL (reference sequence). The CDR3 nucleotides read TGTGCCAGCAGCCCGCAGATAAATTCACCCCTCCACTTT. Protein product: CASSPQINSPLHF.

J is TRBJ1-1 and V is TRBV5-1; D call uncertain. The CDR3 extends over 15 amino acids. V was cut by 3 bases and J by 6 bases, with 18 bases left in between. CDR1 and CDR2 (germline): SGHRS, YFSETQ. The CDR3 loop is CASSSAEVLSAEAFF. CDR3 nucleotide sequence: TGCGCCAGCAGCTCCGCGGAGGTCCTCTCCGCTGAAGCTTTCTTT.

J is TRBJ2-2 and V is TRBV10-3, with TRBD2 identical over 7 bases. Germline CDR1 is ENHRY and CDR2 is SYGVKD. J was trimmed by 0 bases and V by 5 bases; bases with no gene match: 3. CDR3 size: 15 residues. For the CDR3, the DNA is TGTGCCATCAGTCCCGGGACTACGAACACCGGGGAGCTGTTTTTT. Residues: CAISPGTTNTGELFF.